Shown below are 20 T cell receptor beta chains from a single sample sequenced in a study of blood T cells in healthy people across ages. A J-beta primer mix and a sample-barcoded 5' primer were used in a second PCR of roughly 7 to 12 cycles. TCRdb re-derived calls from the 5' RACE reads in MiXCR, one entry per CDR3 protein. The profile shows approximately 730,000 distinct CDR3 sequences, around 40% of them singletons. Sequencing was performed on blood. Source of these receptors: an older woman in good health.

This clonotype was found a few times. The V gene is TRBV29-1, the J gene TRBJ2-3; 7 bases agree with TRBD2. This CDR3 has 13 amino acids. V lost 6 bases to trimming and J lost 1 base; unmatched junction nucleotides: 4. CDR1 is SQVTM, CDR2 ANQGSEA, per germline. As DNA, the CDR3 is TGCAGCGTCCTAAGCGGGGGCACAGATACGCAGTATTTT. Its translation is CSVLSGGTDTQYF.

This clonotype was counted only a few times. The chain has TRBV2 and TRBJ1-4; no firm D call. V gave up 7 bases and J gave up 4 bases, with 16 bases separating them. Germline V gene sequence: CDR1 SNHLY, CDR2 FYNNEI. The CDR3 is 15 residues long. The CDR3: CASTDSRTVNEKLFF. The CDR3 nucleotides are TGTGCCAGCACGGACTCGAGGACGGTTAATGAAAAACTGTTTTTT.

The V call is TRBV9, the J call TRBJ2-7; D may be TRBD2 (7 bases). The CDR3 contains 16 residues. CDR1 is SGDLS and CDR2 is YYNGEE in the germline V gene. V was cut by 3 bases and J by 3 bases, with 19 bases left in between. Written as DNA, the CDR3 is TGTGCCAGCAGCGCCGGCATTGGGGGGGCGAGCTACGAGCAGTACTTC. It is translated as CASSAGIGGASYEQYF.

The chain uses TRBV6-6 and TRBJ1-5; 10 nucleotides align to TRBD1. Per germline, CDR1 MNHNY and CDR2 SVGAGI (reference sequence). The junction had 7 bases not matched to a gene; V was cut back by 5 bases and J by 6 bases. This CDR3 region has 15 residues. The CDR3 DNA reads as TGTGCCAGCAGTACCCGACAGGGGGCTGGTCAGCCCCAGCATTTT. Amino acid sequence: CASSTRQGAGQPQHF.

This clonotype showed up many times. The chain links TRBV7-2 to TRBJ2-3; weak D call: TRBD1 (5 bases). V lost 7 bases and J 3 bases, leaving 11 bases between the germline ends. CDR3 length equals 13 residues. Germline CDR1 is SGHTA and CDR2 is FQGNSA. CDR3 coding DNA: TGTGCCAGCACAAGGGGCACGACAGATACGCAGTATTTT. It encodes CASTRGTTDTQYF.

The CDR3 coding sequence is TGTGCCAGCAGCGTAGCCGGGACAGGGTCCGGGACCCAGTACTTC. Translating it yields CASSVAGTGSGTQYF. The J gene is TRBJ2-5, the V gene TRBV9, with TRBD1 matching over 9 bases. V lost 0 bases, J lost 7 bases, and 7 bases stayed unmatched. Germline V gene data show CDR1 as SGDLS and CDR2 as YYNGEE. The CDR3 is 15 residues long.

The rearrangement links TRBV29-1 to TRBJ2-3, with 10 bases that match TRBD2. The germline CDR1 and CDR2 sequences are SQVTM and ANQGSEA. V was clipped by 7 bases and J by 3 bases; unmatched bases: 16. The CDR3 is 17 amino acids. The CDR3 DNA follows: TGCAGCGCATGGGGTGTCCAGCGGGAGGGCCAAACAGATACGCAGTATTTT. Amino acids: CSAWGVQREGQTDTQYF.

This clonotype was detected once. This rearrangement joins TRBV10-3 to TRBJ2-1; possible D gene TRBD1, 5 bases. Germline assignment: CDR1 ENHRY and CDR2 SYGVKD. Trimming stripped 0 bases from V and 2 bases from J, with 14 bases between. This CDR3 is built from 17 residues. CDR3 region: CAISESSGRVAYNEQFF. For the CDR3, the DNA is TGTGCCATCAGTGAGTCTTCAGGCAGGGTGGCCTACAATGAGCAGTTCTTC.

This clonotype was detected only a few times. J is TRBJ2-7 and V is TRBV27; unclear D gene. The tail of the sequence fits TRBJ2-5 better, so the J call may be wrong. The CDR3 runs to 12 residues. Germline V gives CDR1 MNHEY, CDR2 SMNVEV (reference sequence). The CDR3 DNA reads as TGTGCCAGCAGCACTAACCGGGAGACCCAGTACTTC. Protein sequence: CASSTNRETQYF.

Here the CDR3 reads CASSLDGQTTEAFF. In nucleotides, the CDR3 is TGCGCCAGCAGCTTGGACGGACAGACCACTGAAGCTTTCTTT. V usage is TRBV5-1 and J usage is TRBJ1-1; weak D call: TRBD1 (6 bases). The CDR3 extends over 14 amino acids. The ends were cut back, 0 bases at V and 4 bases at J, with 10 bases in the middle. Per germline, CDR1 SGHRS and CDR2 YFSETQ.

This chain uses TRBV7-8 with TRBJ2-3; possible D gene TRBD2, 6 bases. From germline, CDR1 is SGHVS and CDR2 FQNEAQ. V was clipped by 1 base and J by 4 bases, with 18 bases between them. There are 17 residues in the CDR3. The CDR3 nucleotides read TGTGCCAGCAGCTTAGGGGGTCTTCTGTCGGGGGCAGATACGCAGTATTTT. Translation: CASSLGGLLSGADTQYF.

Concerning this clonotype: An end of the junction does not agree with germline; a read error may underlie this. CDR3 bases: TGTGCCGGCAGCCAGAGCGTCAACTACAATGAGCAGTTCTTC. It codes for CAGSQSVNYNEQFF. V is TRBV3-1 and J is TRBJ2-1; D gene unclear. Germline CDR1 and CDR2: LGHDT and YNNKEL (reference sequence). There are 14 residues in the CDR3.

The gene calls are TRBV5-1 and TRBJ2-5; D uncertain. Trimming took 2 bases from V and 2 from J, leaving 10 bases between them. The CDR3 is 14 amino acids. CDR1 is SGHRS, CDR2 YFSETQ, per germline. CDR3 region: CASSLGNRQETQYF. DNA of the CDR3: TGCGCCAGCAGCTTAGGAAACAGACAAGAGACCCAGTACTTC.

The rearrangement joins TRBV9 to TRBJ2-7, with a possible D match to TRBD1 (5 bases). Germline values: CDR1 SGDLS, CDR2 YYNGEE. This CDR3 comprises 14 residues. V was shortened by 10 bases and J by 2 bases, with 19 bases between the two germline ends. The CDR3 here is CAGTPTGDTYEQYF. DNA of the CDR3: TGTGCCGGCACCCCCACAGGAGACACCTACGAGCAGTACTTC.

This chain joins TRBV7-9 and TRBJ1-6, with D perhaps matching TRBD1 (5 bases). V lost 5 bases and J lost 10, with 18 bases in between. The CDR3 length is 15 residues. Germline CDR1 SEHNR, CDR2 FQNEAQ (reference sequence). The CDR3, as DNA: TGTGCCAGCAGCCGCCGGGCGGGGGTAGAGTCACCCCTCCACTTT. Translation gives CASSRRAGVESPLHF.

V usage is TRBV5-1 and J usage is TRBJ2-7, with 13 bases aligning to TRBD2. This CDR3 has 16 residues. V lost 5 bases, J lost 5 bases, and 10 bases stayed unmatched. The germline CDR1 and CDR2 sequences are SGHRS and YFSETQ. CDR3 nucleotide sequence: TGCGCCAGCAGAAATACGGGACTAGCGGGACGCCACGAGCAGTACTTC. This encodes CASRNTGLAGRHEQYF.

The chain links TRBV5-1 to TRBJ1-1; D perhaps matches TRBD1 (5 bases). This CDR3 has 14 residues. CDR1 is SGHRS and CDR2 is YFSETQ in the germline V gene. The V and J ends lost 4 bases and 4 bases respectively, with 14 bases between them. The CDR3 sequence is CASSDQGGITEAFF. The DNA of the CDR3 is TGCGCCAGCAGCGATCAGGGAGGGATCACTGAAGCTTTCTTT.

This clonotype was counted between two and nine times. This chain joins TRBV3-1 and TRBJ2-5, with D uncertain. Trimming took off 0 bases at V and 13 bases at J, with 21 bases between the two ends. The CDR3 has 15 amino acids. In germline, CDR1 is LGHDT, CDR2 YNNKEL (reference sequence). CDR3 protein: CASSQDRGKGSRRYF. In DNA, the CDR3 is TGTGCCAGCAGCCAAGATCGTGGGAAGGGATCTAGGCGGTACTTC.

The CDR3 protein is CASSTSGTGATEQYF. CDR3 DNA sequence: TGCGCCAGCAGCACCTCCGGGACAGGGGCGACCGAGCAGTACTTC. V gene TRBV5-1 combines with J gene TRBJ2-5, with 10 bases identical to TRBD1. Judging by the DNA end, TRBJ2-7 fits better; the J call may be wrong. Germline assignment: CDR1 SGHRS and CDR2 YFSETQ. This CDR3 contains 15 residues.

V gene TRBV27 combines with J gene TRBJ2-7; D is uncertain. The CDR3 consists of 14 residues. The germline V and J ends were trimmed by 5 bases and 0 bases, with 11 bases remaining between them. Germline values: CDR1 MNHEY, CDR2 SMNVEV (reference sequence). The CDR3 reads CASSPDMSSYEQYF. CDR3 coding DNA: TGTGCCAGCAGTCCCGACATGAGCTCCTACGAGCAGTACTTC.